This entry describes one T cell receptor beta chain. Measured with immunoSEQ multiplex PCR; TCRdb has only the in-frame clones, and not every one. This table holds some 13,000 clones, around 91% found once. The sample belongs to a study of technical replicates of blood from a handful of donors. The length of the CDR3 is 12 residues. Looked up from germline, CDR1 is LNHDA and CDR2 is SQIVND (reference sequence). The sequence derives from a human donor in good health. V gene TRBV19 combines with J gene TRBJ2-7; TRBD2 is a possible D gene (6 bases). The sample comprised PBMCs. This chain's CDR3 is CSFGSTSYEQYF. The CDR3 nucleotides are TGTTCGTTCGGGAGTACCTCCTACGAGCAGTACTTC.